The source of this TCR beta chain is a study of beta chain features in type 1 diabetes. All of the isolated RNA was reverse transcribed, so expressed TCRB transcripts were sequenced. Profiling relied on immunoSEQ multiplex PCR, and the TCRdb table lists in-frame clones only, not all of them. Here the sample spans almost 350,000 clones, 6.5% to 10% being singletons. CDR1 is SQVTM and CDR2 is ANQGSEA in the germline V gene. V shed 7 bases and J shed 3 bases, with 22 bases lying between them. The CDR3 totals 15 residues. Sequenced input: central memory CD4+ T cells from blood. The TCR originated in a young woman in good health. The V gene is TRBV29-1, the J gene TRBJ2-7, with a tentative D call TRBD1 (6 bases). The CDR3 loop is CSAKDGQKGDYEQYF. In nucleotides, the CDR3 is TGCAGCGCCAAAGATGGACAGAAGGGGGACTACGAGCAGTACTTC.